This T cell receptor beta chain was captured in a study of shared clonotypes between healthy human individuals. In the case of this clone: Its specificity is unknown.

Germline V gives CDR1 MNHEY, CDR2 SVGAGI. This CDR3 region has 11 residues. The V and J ends lost 5 bases and 7 bases respectively, with 3 bases between them. Overall study results and limits: Rarefaction showed that sequencing of sorted subsets was incomplete (despite large depth).

Data came from immunoSEQ multiplex PCR; TCRdb stores just in-frame clones and leaves some out. Here the sample spans roughly 2 million clones, approximately 96% being singletons. The sequence came from a man aged 18-30 years in good health. The rearrangement joins TRBV6-5 to TRBJ1-6; no clear D. Sequencing was done on a sample of naive CD4+ T cells sorted from blood. Documented subset: CD45RA+ positively selected. The CDR3 sequence: CASSQNSPLHF. DNA of the CDR3: TGTGCCAGCAGTCAAAATTCACCCCTCCACTTT.